This T cell receptor (beta chain) derives from a study of CD8+CD57+ T cells in acquired aplastic anemia. The TCR beta profiling, which covered VDJ combination and CDR3 sequence, was carried out using genomic DNA as the template. Using its own MiXCR run on the reads, TCRdb lists one record per CDR3 protein. The repertoire holds roughly 500,000 distinct CDR3 sequences, with about a third as singletons. At least ten counts were recorded for this clonotype. CDR1 is SNHLY, CDR2 FYNNEI, per germline. V lost 4 bases and J 5 bases, leaving 8 bases between the germline ends. The CDR3 is made up of 13 amino acids. Those patients picked for sequencing had displayed CD8+CD57+ cell expansion on flow cytometry. Patient blood was sampled before any therapy had been received.

Sequences were obtained from sorted CD4+, CD8+, or CD8+CD57+ T cells (not recorded which) from PBMCs. The receptor's source is a human donor with aplastic anemia. The V gene is TRBV2, the J gene TRBJ1-4; a possible D gene is TRBD1 (5 bases). The CDR3 spells CASSGGGNEKLFF. CDR3 nucleotides: TGTGCCAGCAGTGGCGGGGGGAATGAAAAACTGTTTTTT.